The 20 T cell receptor beta chains below all came from one sample that was sequenced in a study of blood T cell repertoires in COVID-19. Clones were sequenced by immunoSEQ multiplex PCR, and TCRdb holds only the in-frame ones, with some missing. Seen here are under 20,000 clones, more than 75% observed once, and the top ten hold around 10%. Sequenced material: peripheral blood. Every receptor here comes from a human donor in a cohort sampled during active COVID-19.

V and J are TRBV2 and TRBJ1-6; D is unresolved. The CDR3 is 14 residues long. Trimming cost V 3 bases and J 7 bases, with 10 bases left between them. CDR1 SNHLY and CDR2 FYNNEI come from the germline V gene. CDR3 in DNA: TGTGCCAGCAGTGAGGGGAGATCAAATTCACCCCTCCACTTT. This gives the protein CASSEGRSNSPLHF.

The V call is TRBV12-3 or TRBV12-4, the J call TRBJ2-2; weak D call: TRBD2 (5 bases). V dropped 3 bases and J dropped 6 bases, with 8 bases sitting between them. This CDR3 is built from 13 residues. CDR3 bases: TGTGCCAGCAGTTTGATGAGGGCCGGGGAGCTGTTTTTT. This codes for CASSLMRAGELFF.

The chain is built from TRBV24-1 and TRBJ2-7; no definite D call. Germline loops: CDR1 KGHDR, CDR2 SFDVKD. The ends were cut back, 2 bases at V and 3 bases at J, with 4 bases in the middle. CDR3 size: 12 residues. In nucleotides, the CDR3 is TGTGCCACCAGTGATTACTACTACGAGCAGTACTTC. Translation: CATSDYYYEQYF.

This clone was detected only a few times. This rearrangement joins TRBV10-3 to TRBJ2-7; tentative D call: TRBD1 (5 bases). The CDR3 spans 13 residues. Trimming stripped 8 bases from V and 5 bases from J, with 16 bases between. Germline V CDR1 and CDR2: ENHRY, SYGVKD. CDR3 sequence: CAIRQPSGNEQYF. For the CDR3, the DNA is TGTGCCATCCGACAGCCCTCAGGCAACGAGCAGTACTTC.

The chain couples TRBV25-1 to TRBJ2-5, with TRBD2 matching 10 bases. CDR1 is MGHDK, CDR2 SYGVNS, per germline. The CDR3 has 16 residues. The ends lost 1 base at V and 6 bases at J; junction bases unmatched: 8. In DNA form, the CDR3 reads TGTGCCAGCAGTGAATCCGTGGCTAGCGGGAGAAAGACCCAGTACTTC. Residues: CASSESVASGRKTQYF.

The chain's CDR3 is CASSSTRDETQYF. In DNA form, the CDR3 reads TGTGCCAGTAGTTCGACTAGGGATGAGACCCAGTACTTC. This chain joins TRBV19 and TRBJ2-5; possible D gene TRBD2, 6 bases. The CDR3 length is 13 residues. The V end lost 5 bases, the J end lost 5 bases, and 12 bases lay between the germline ends. Germline V lookup: CDR1 LNHDA, CDR2 SQIVND (reference sequence).

This clone was observed a few times. The rearrangement links TRBV4-1 to TRBJ2-7, with 15 nucleotides matching TRBD2. CDR3 length: 18 amino acids. The ends lost 0 bases at V and 4 bases at J; junction bases unmatched: 7. Germline CDR1 is MGHRA and CDR2 is YSYEKL. The CDR3: CASSQEISGLAGGYEQYF. CDR3 bases: TGCGCCAGCAGCCAAGAAATTTCAGGACTAGCGGGAGGGTACGAGCAGTACTTC.

V and J are TRBV14 and TRBJ1-1; D ambiguous. Germline lookup yields CDR1 SGHDN and CDR2 FVKESK. The CDR3 runs to 13 residues. The germline V and J ends were trimmed by 5 bases and 4 bases, with 11 bases remaining between them. The CDR3 bases are TGTGCCAGCAGCTCGACATTGACCACTGAAGCTTTCTTT. This encodes CASSSTLTTEAFF.

This clone showed up just once. V is TRBV27 and J is TRBJ1-5, with 7 bases aligning to TRBD1. V lost 6 bases and J lost 7; bases outside the gene matches: 9. Germline V gene lookup returns CDR1 MNHEY and CDR2 SMNVEV (reference sequence). CDR3 length: 14 residues. This CDR3 is CASRPTGEGQPQHF. CDR3 in DNA: TGTGCCAGCAGACCCACAGGGGAAGGACAGCCCCAGCATTTT.

V gene TRBV11-2 combines with J gene TRBJ2-3; TRBD2 matches at 10 bases. V shed 5 bases and J 5 bases; nucleotides not matched to a gene: 7. CDR1 and CDR2 (germline): SGHAT, FQNNGV. The CDR3 spans 15 residues. DNA of the CDR3: TGTGCCAGCAGCACGATACTAGCGGGATTAGATACGCAGTATTTT. Protein sequence: CASSTILAGLDTQYF.

The rearrangement joins TRBV12-3 or TRBV12-4 to TRBJ2-7; D possibly corresponds to TRBD2 (6 bases). This CDR3 spans 12 amino acids. V lost 5 bases, J lost 4 bases, and 9 bases lay in between. CDR3 sequence: CASSPTSYEQYF. Written as DNA, the CDR3 is TGTGCCAGCAGTCCGACTAGTTACGAGCAGTACTTC.

The V gene is TRBV19, the J gene TRBJ2-5; weak D call: TRBD2 (5 bases). Trimming left V 3 bases short and J 4 bases short, with 12 bases between. From germline, CDR1 is LNHDA and CDR2 SQIVND (reference sequence). This CDR3 is 14 amino acids long. In DNA, the CDR3 is TGTGCCAGTAGTATGGGCGACTATCCAGAGACCCAGTACTTC. Translating it yields CASSMGDYPETQYF.

This clone was observed a few times. V gene TRBV19 combines with J gene TRBJ2-7; 13 bases map to TRBD2. V lost 6 bases, J lost 0 bases, and 8 bases stayed unmatched. Germline CDR1 is LNHDA and CDR2 is SQIVND (reference sequence). The CDR3 runs 17 residues. The CDR3 loop is CASSSPRTSGSSYEQYF. CDR3 DNA: TGTGCCAGTAGCTCGCCCCGGACTAGCGGGAGCTCCTACGAGCAGTACTTC.

This clone was detected a few times. The chain joins TRBV19 to TRBJ2-2, with D possibly matching TRBD1 (5 bases). The CDR3 runs 16 residues. Trimming pared 3 bases from V and 2 bases from J, leaving 13 bases between. Looked up from germline, CDR1 is LNHDA and CDR2 is SQIVND (reference sequence). CDR3 residues: CASSISRARNTGELFF. The CDR3 nucleotides are TGTGCCAGTAGTATCTCCAGGGCCCGAAACACCGGGGAGCTGTTTTTT.

The chain combines TRBV19 with TRBJ1-1, with D possibly matching TRBD1 (6 bases). Germline CDR1 LNHDA, CDR2 SQIVND (reference sequence). V lost 7 bases and J 4 bases, leaving 19 bases between the germline ends. The CDR3 is 15 residues long. CDR3: CASIRRELRGTEAFF. The DNA of the CDR3 is TGTGCCAGTATACGACGGGAACTCAGGGGCACTGAAGCTTTCTTT.

The chain has TRBV3-1 (or the pseudogene TRBV3-2) and TRBJ2-7; 7 positions agree with TRBD2. This CDR3 has 14 residues. Germline CDR1 and CDR2: LGHDT and YNNKEL (reference sequence). J was trimmed by 5 bases and V by 5 bases; bases with no gene match: 9. The CDR3 reads CASSTRGTGHEQYF. The DNA for the CDR3 is TGTGCCAGCAGCACGCGGGGGACGGGCCACGAGCAGTACTTC.

The V and J genes are TRBV15 and TRBJ2-1, with TRBD1 matching over 12 bases. Germline lookup yields CDR1 LNHNV and CDR2 YYDKDF (reference sequence). The J segment lost 9 bases and the V segment lost 0 bases, leaving 3 bases of the junction unmatched. This CDR3 has 15 residues. DNA for the CDR3: TGTGCCACCAGCAGAGAAGGGACAGGGGGCCTTGAGCAGTTCTTC. Its translation is CATSREGTGGLEQFF.

The V gene is TRBV6-5, the J gene TRBJ2-7, with D possibly TRBD1 on 6 matching bases. Germline V gives CDR1 MNHEY, CDR2 SVGAGI. V lost 6 bases and J lost 4, with 16 bases in between. This CDR3 is built from 14 residues. The CDR3 loop is CASSSTRGIYEQYF. As DNA, the CDR3 is TGTGCCAGCAGCAGTACTAGGGGGATTTACGAGCAGTACTTC.

This sequence joins TRBV4-3 and TRBJ2-5; tentatively, D is TRBD2 (6 bases). V lost 0 bases and J lost 3, with 17 bases in between. CDR3 length: 17 residues. Germline V lookup: CDR1 LGHNA, CDR2 YSLEER. CDR3: CASSQELTRLVEETQYF. The CDR3 DNA reads as TGCGCCAGCAGCCAAGAATTAACCCGACTAGTCGAAGAGACCCAGTACTTC.

This clone was seen just once. The chain carries TRBV5-8 and TRBJ2-1, with 11 bases aligning to TRBD2. Trimming removed 0 bases from V and 4 bases from J; junction bases left unmatched: 6. Germline CDR1 SGHTS, CDR2 YDEGEE. This CDR3 region has 17 residues. CDR3 coding DNA: TGTGCCAGCAGCTTGGAACTAGCGGGAGTGCCATACAATGAGCAGTTCTTC. As protein: CASSLELAGVPYNEQFF.